Sequencing of this TCR beta chain was carried out in a study of breast tumors, draining lymph nodes, adjacent tissues. Samples came from axillary lymph nodes draining the breast cancer. MiXCR, applied by TCRdb to the multiplex PCR reads, yields one record per CDR3 protein. The sample consists of approximately 200,000 distinct CDR3 sequences, roughly 29% of them appearing once. This clonotype turned up a few times. Its antigen is still unknown. V dropped 1 base and J dropped 4 bases, with 7 bases sitting between them. This CDR3 comprises 14 residues. Germline CDR1 is LGHDT and CDR2 is YNNKEL (reference sequence). General study points: Tumor TCR diversity was below lymph nodes but above nontumor tissue.

Sequenced input: axillary lymph node tissue. The sequence came from a female donor with breast cancer. Some clones in this sample may be carry-over from other donors' samples. V is TRBV3-1 and J is TRBJ2-2; D gene uncertain. This chain's CDR3 is CASSQAGRTGELFF. The CDR3, as DNA: TGTGCCAGCAGCCAAGCAGGACGCACCGGGGAGCTGTTTTTT.